The clone carrying this T cell receptor (beta chain) was seen only a few times. Every sample yielded at least 6.5 million isolated PBMCs. The CDR3 length is 16 residues. Germline lookup yields CDR1 MNHEY and CDR2 SMNVEV (reference sequence). The germline V and J ends were trimmed by 3 bases and 0 bases, with 12 bases remaining between them. Then a second PCR, running about 6 to 12 cycles, was carried out with a sample-barcoded 5' primer and a J-beta primer mix. TCRdb re-derived calls from the 5' RACE reads in MiXCR, one entry per CDR3 protein. This sample has over a million distinct CDR3 sequences, with under 55% found just once. The source of the sample is a study of blood T cells in healthy people across ages.

The sequence was collected from a woman aged 18-30 years in good health. The sequenced sample consisted of blood. The chain links TRBV27 to TRBJ2-1, with TRBD1 as a possible D gene (6 bases). CDR3 sequence: CASSFAGALSYNEQFF. DNA of the CDR3: TGTGCCAGCAGTTTCGCAGGGGCCCTCTCCTACAATGAGCAGTTCTTC.